The 15 T cell receptor beta chains reported below all come from one sample, sequenced in a study of control samples from healthy donors and cancer patients. The assay was immunoSEQ multiplex PCR, and TCRdb's table has in-frame clones only and misses some. The sample lists a few hundred thousand clones; 75% to 95% were seen once. Sequencing was done on a sample of PBMCs. The source of these receptors is a man between 35 and 55 years old with head and neck cancer.

A single count supports this clone. The J gene is TRBJ1-2, the V gene TRBV11-2; D gene uncertain. Trimming pared 3 bases from V and 4 bases from J, leaving 18 bases between. The CDR3 extends over 16 amino acids. CDR1 and CDR2 (germline): SGHAT, FQNNGV. Here the CDR3 reads CASSLSGGPEIYGYTF. DNA of the CDR3: TGTGCCAGCAGCTTGTCGGGAGGTCCAGAGATCTATGGCTACACCTTC.

This clone was detected once. The chain recombines TRBV18 with TRBJ1-1; tentatively, D is TRBD1 (5 bases). In germline, CDR1 is KGHSH, CDR2 LQKENI. Trimming took off 6 bases at V and 0 bases at J, with 17 bases between the two ends. This CDR3 contains 16 residues. The CDR3 DNA follows: TGTGCCAGCTCCCCCGTATGGGGCGAGGTGAACACTGAAGCTTTCTTT. The encoded protein is CASSPVWGEVNTEAFF.

This chain joins TRBV7-8 and TRBJ1-5; D not certain. Germline V gives CDR1 SGHVS, CDR2 FQNEAQ. Trimming removed 2 bases from V and 3 bases from J, with 8 bases in between. The CDR3 spans 14 residues. Written as DNA, the CDR3 is TGTGCCAGCAGCTTACACAGACTCAATCAGCCCCAGCATTTT. Its translation is CASSLHRLNQPQHF.

This chain uses TRBV19 with TRBJ2-1; 10 nucleotides align to TRBD2. Trimming removed 7 bases from V and 3 bases from J; junction bases left unmatched: 6. The germline V gene has CDR1 LNHDA and CDR2 SQIVND (reference sequence). The CDR3 is 15 amino acids. The CDR3 reads CASTIASGGYNEQFF. In nucleotides, the CDR3 is TGTGCCAGTACCATCGCTAGCGGGGGCTACAATGAGCAGTTCTTC.

This clone was observed a single time. The CDR3 DNA follows: TGTGCCAGCAGTGAATACGGAAACTACGGTGAAGCTTTCTTT. Encoded protein: CASSEYGNYGEAFF. The gene calls are TRBV25-1 and TRBJ1-1; no reliable D call. V was trimmed by 0 bases and J by 7 bases, leaving 12 bases between them. Germline CDR1 reads MGHDK; CDR2 reads SYGVNS. The CDR3 sequence is 14 residues long.

This chain connects TRBV27 to TRBJ2-1, with D unclear. Germline values: CDR1 MNHEY, CDR2 SMNVEV (reference sequence). The CDR3 extends over 15 amino acids. Trimming stripped 0 bases from V and 2 bases from J, with 8 bases between. The CDR3 is CASSLSGVPYNEQFF. For the CDR3, the DNA is TGTGCCAGCAGTTTATCTGGGGTTCCCTACAATGAGCAGTTCTTC.

V is TRBV9 and J is TRBJ1-1, with 10 bases fitting TRBD1. CDR1 SGDLS and CDR2 YYNGEE come from the germline V gene. The trim removed 0 bases at V and 6 bases at J, leaving 5 bases unmatched. The CDR3 length is 15 residues. CDR3 protein: CASSVEGTGVSEAFF. CDR3 sequence (DNA): TGTGCCAGCAGCGTAGAGGGGACAGGGGTATCTGAAGCTTTCTTT.

This chain connects TRBV7-8 to TRBJ2-7; TRBD2 matches 8 bases. Germline assignment: CDR1 SGHVS and CDR2 FQNEAQ. With 5 bases clipped from V and 0 bases from J, the junction kept 9 bases outside the gene matches. The CDR3 contains 16 residues. The CDR3 here is CASSPYGRAPSYEQYF. CDR3 in DNA: TGTGCCAGCAGCCCTTACGGGAGGGCCCCCTCCTACGAGCAGTACTTC.

The chain uses TRBV30 and TRBJ1-1, with D unclear. The CDR3 runs to 13 residues. V lost 3 bases and J 1 base, leaving 9 bases between the germline ends. Germline V CDR1 and CDR2: GTSNPN, SVGIG (reference sequence). The CDR3 DNA reads TGTGCCTGGAGGCAAACAGAGAACACTGAAGCTTTCTTT. Its translation: CAWRQTENTEAFF.

The chain combines TRBV30 with TRBJ1-1; D unclear. Germline loops: CDR1 GTSNPN, CDR2 SVGIG (reference sequence). V lost 2 bases and J 6 bases, leaving 13 bases between the germline ends. The CDR3 sequence is 13 residues long. CDR3 sequence (DNA): TGTGCCTGGAGTAGGTCAGAGAATTCTGAAGCTTTCTTT. This encodes CAWSRSENSEAFF.

V gene TRBV7-3 combines with J gene TRBJ1-3; 9 positions match TRBD1. The length of the CDR3 is 14 residues. Germline V CDR1 and CDR2: SGHTA, FQGTGA. V lost 5 bases, J lost 2 bases, and 1 base stayed unmatched. The CDR3 DNA is TGTGCCAGCAGCAGGACAGGGGCTGGAAACACCATATATTTT. Amino acids: CASSRTGAGNTIYF.

In the case of this clone: Other DNA variants within this sample encode the same CDR3. The chain employs TRBV19 and TRBJ1-5; 7 positions match TRBD1. The V and J ends lost 4 bases and 3 bases, in that order; junction bases with no gene match: 3. Looked up from germline, CDR1 is LNHDA and CDR2 is SQIVND (reference sequence). This CDR3 contains 14 residues. The CDR3 sequence: CASSTGTDNQPQHF. The CDR3 nucleotides are TGTGCCAGTAGTACCGGGACAGACAATCAGCCCCAGCATTTT.

Concerning this clone itself: The same CDR3 also results from other DNA sequences found in this sample. This chain connects TRBV7-9 to TRBJ2-1; 10 nucleotides line up with TRBD2. After removal of 3 bases from V and 4 bases from J, the junction contained 3 bases not matched to a gene. Germline V gene lookup returns CDR1 SEHNR and CDR2 FQNEAQ (reference sequence). The CDR3 runs 15 residues. CDR3 region: CASSFTSGAYNEQFF. The CDR3 DNA sequence: TGTGCCAGCAGCTTCACTAGCGGGGCGTACAATGAGCAGTTCTTC.

The chain combines TRBV7-8 with TRBJ2-4; tentatively, D is TRBD2 (5 bases). Germline lookup yields CDR1 SGHVS and CDR2 FQNEAQ. This CDR3 is built from 14 residues. Trimming stripped 0 bases from V and 4 bases from J, with 7 bases between. The CDR3 coding sequence is TGTGCCAGCAGCTTAGCCAGACTAAAAAACATTCAGTACTTC. This codes for CASSLARLKNIQYF. Complete variable domain (other parts from reference TRBV7-8 and TRBJ2-4): GAGVSQSPRYKVAKRGQDVALRCDPISGHVSLFWYQQALGQGPEFLTYFQNEAQLDKSGLPSDRFFAERPEGSVSTLKIQRTQQEDSAVYLCASSLARLKNIQYFGAGTRLSVL.

The table lists this clone with a count of one. The rearrangement links TRBV10-3 to TRBJ2-3, with D possibly TRBD2 on 5 matching bases. The CDR3 runs 17 residues. Germline V gene data show CDR1 as ENHRY and CDR2 as SYGVKD. V was cut by 0 bases and J by 2 bases, with 15 bases left in between. The CDR3 DNA follows: TGTGCCATCAGTGAGTCGATAGGCAGCGGTGACACAGATACGCAGTATTTT. Amino acids: CAISESIGSGDTDTQYF.